This T cell receptor (beta chain) appears in the sequencing data of a study of blood T cells in healthy people across ages. Study-wide points: With naive T cell percentage, TCR beta diversity showed a strong correlation.

Using a J-beta primer mix together with a sample-barcoded 5' primer, a second PCR was run for roughly 7 to 12 cycles. TCRdb analysed the 5' RACE reads with MiXCR anew, one entry per CDR3 protein. The sample lists 550,000 to 650,000 distinct CDR3 sequences; about 29% were seen once. This clonotype was observed at least ten times. What it binds is not known. The same sample was also studied in work on T cells of mothers and their children. Per that study: An overlap that was slightly higher, though non-significant, was seen in related mother-child pairs versus unrelated pairs.

The specimen was blood. The clonotype originates from a boy between 2 and 10 years old in good health.

This CDR3 reads CAISAGGYNEQFF. The DNA for the CDR3 is TGTGCCATCAGTGCAGGGGGATACAATGAGCAGTTCTTC. This chain uses TRBV10-3 with TRBJ2-1; 7 bases are a match to TRBD1. Germline loops: CDR1 ENHRY, CDR2 SYGVKD. V gave up 4 bases and J gave up 4 bases; unmatched junction bases: 1. The CDR3 covers 13 residues.